These T cell receptor beta chains were read from a single sample in a study of cytomegalovirus exposure and HLA in healthy donors. The table came from immunoSEQ multiplex PCR; TCRdb's copy has only in-frame clones and leaves some out. The table records approximately 180,000 clones, approximately 78% of them present only once. The sequenced sample consisted of PBMCs. The receptors originated from a human donor in good health. Each CDR3 is given with its conserved first and last residue. A D gene is named only where the DNA matches it firmly. Size values are once, few and many counts, or a class for expanded clones, and some rows have none.

CDR3 DNA: TGTGCCGGGGGCCGGTACAATGAGCAGTTCTTC; CDR3 protein: CAGGRYNEQFF; V gene: TRBV2; D gene: NA; clone size: NA; J gene: TRBJ2-1
CDR3 DNA: TGTGCCAGCAGCCAAGACAGGGCTAATGAAAAACTGTTTTTT; CDR3 protein: CASSQDRANEKLFF; V gene: TRBV11-2; D gene: TRBD1; clone size: NA; J gene: TRBJ1-4
CDR3 DNA: TGTGCCTGGAGCAGGGGAACTAATGAAAAACTGTTTTTT; CDR3 protein: CAWSRGTNEKLFF; V gene: TRBV30; D gene: NA; clone size: few; J gene: TRBJ1-4
CDR3 DNA: TGCAGCGTTGAAGGGGACAGCTATGGCTACACCTTC; CDR3 protein: CSVEGDSYGYTF; V gene: TRBV29-1; D gene: TRBD1; clone size: NA; J gene: TRBJ1-2
CDR3 DNA: TGTGCCAGCAGCTTCCTAGCGGGGGCCTACGAGCAGTACTTC; CDR3 protein: CASSFLAGAYEQYF; V gene: TRBV7-2; D gene: TRBD2; clone size: NA; J gene: TRBJ2-7
CDR3 DNA: TGTGCCAGCAGTTCTAGACAGGGCTTTGCAGCTAACTATGGCTACACCTTC; CDR3 protein: CASSSRQGFAANYGYTF; V gene: TRBV27; D gene: TRBD1; clone size: NA; J gene: TRBJ1-2
CDR3 DNA: TGCGCCAGCAGCCAAAGCTACAGTCTGGGCGGGGAGCTGTTTTTT; CDR3 protein: CASSQSYSLGGELFF; V gene: TRBV4-1; D gene: NA; clone size: NA; J gene: TRBJ2-2
CDR3 DNA: TGTGCCAGCAGCTTAATTAGCGGGGACGAGCAGTACTTC; CDR3 protein: CASSLISGDEQYF; V gene: TRBV7-3; D gene: TRBD2; clone size: NA; J gene: TRBJ2-7
CDR3 DNA: TGTGCCAGCAGTTTATTAGCGGGGGCAAACACAGATACGCAGTATTTT; CDR3 protein: CASSLLAGANTDTQYF; V gene: TRBV27; D gene: TRBD2; clone size: NA; J gene: TRBJ2-3
CDR3 DNA: TGTGCCAGTAGTATCGGTCCAGGGGGCTCCTACGAGCAGTACTTC; CDR3 protein: CASSIGPGGSYEQYF; V gene: TRBV19; D gene: TRBD1; clone size: NA; J gene: TRBJ2-7
CDR3 DNA: TGTGCCAGCAGTTACACTCAGGGTAGGGGCTACACCTTC; CDR3 protein: CASSYTQGRGYTF; V gene: TRBV6-5; D gene: NA; clone size: NA; J gene: TRBJ1-2
CDR3 DNA: TGCGCCAGCAGCCCCGGGACACACTCTGGAAACACCATATATTTT; CDR3 protein: CASSPGTHSGNTIYF; V gene: TRBV5-1; D gene: NA; clone size: NA; J gene: TRBJ1-3
CDR3 DNA: TGCGCCAGCAGCGAGGGCAGCGAGACCCTTTGCGAGCAGTACTTC; CDR3 protein: CASSEGSETLCEQYF; V gene: TRBV5-1; D gene: NA; clone size: NA; J gene: TRBJ2-7
CDR3 DNA: TGTGCCAGTAGTCTCCTCGGGGGTAGGAGCAATCAGCCCCAGCATTTT; CDR3 protein: CASSLLGGRSNQPQHF; V gene: TRBV19; D gene: NA; clone size: NA; J gene: TRBJ1-5
CDR3 DNA: TGTGCCAGCAGCCTAGACCCCGCCGGGGGGGAGCAGTACTTC; CDR3 protein: CASSLDPAGGEQYF; V gene: TRBV5-4; D gene: TRBD2; clone size: NA; J gene: TRBJ2-7
CDR3 DNA: TGCGCCAGCAGCCCCTCGGACACGACCTACGAGCAGTACTTC; CDR3 protein: CASSPSDTTYEQYF; V gene: TRBV4-1; D gene: NA; clone size: NA; J gene: TRBJ2-7